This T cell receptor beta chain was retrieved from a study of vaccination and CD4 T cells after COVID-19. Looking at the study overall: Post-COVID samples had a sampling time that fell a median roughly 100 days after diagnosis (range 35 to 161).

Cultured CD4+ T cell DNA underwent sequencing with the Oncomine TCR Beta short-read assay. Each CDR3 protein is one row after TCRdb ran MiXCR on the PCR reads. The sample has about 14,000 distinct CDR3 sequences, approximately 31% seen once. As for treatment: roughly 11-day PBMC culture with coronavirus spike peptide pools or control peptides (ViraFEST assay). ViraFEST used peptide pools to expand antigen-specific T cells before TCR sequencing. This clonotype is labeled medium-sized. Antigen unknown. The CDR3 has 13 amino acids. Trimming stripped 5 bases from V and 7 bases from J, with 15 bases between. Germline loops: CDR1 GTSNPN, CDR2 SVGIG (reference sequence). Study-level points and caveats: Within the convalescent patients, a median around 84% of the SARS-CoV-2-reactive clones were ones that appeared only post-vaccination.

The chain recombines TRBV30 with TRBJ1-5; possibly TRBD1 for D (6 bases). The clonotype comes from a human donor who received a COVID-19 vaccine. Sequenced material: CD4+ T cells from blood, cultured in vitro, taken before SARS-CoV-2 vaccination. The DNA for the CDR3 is TGTGCCTGGGCGGAGGGGGTAGGGCAGCCCCAGCATTTT. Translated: CAWAEGVGQPQHF. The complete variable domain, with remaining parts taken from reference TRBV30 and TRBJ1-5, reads SQTIHQWPATLVQPVGSPLSLECTVEGTSNPNLYWYRQAAGRGLQLLFYSVGIGQISSEVPQNLSASRPQDRQFILSSKKLLLSDSGFYLCAWAEGVGQPQHFGDGTRLSIL.